This T cell receptor beta chain originates from a study of blood T cell repertoires in COVID-19. J lost 5 bases, V lost 0 bases, and 4 bases had no gene match. The CDR3 has 14 residues. Per the germline V gene, CDR1 is SGHRS and CDR2 is YFSETQ. Authors' processing steps: Scientists estimated how many nucleated cells there were by amplifying reference gene primers. The table came from immunoSEQ multiplex PCR; TCRdb's copy has only in-frame clones and leaves some out. Clonal size and the V and J genes are those of that table, whereas D and trimming came from the DNA. The sample records about 240,000 clones, roughly 90% being singletons.

Sequencing was performed on PBMCs or T cells enriched from blood (not recorded which). This clonotype originated in a woman in her twenties or thirties with acute COVID-19. The chain carries TRBV5-1 and TRBJ2-5, with 7 positions matching TRBD2. The CDR3: CASSLDGLGETQYF. CDR3 nucleotide sequence: TGCGCCAGCAGCTTGGATGGACTAGGGGAGACCCAGTACTTC.